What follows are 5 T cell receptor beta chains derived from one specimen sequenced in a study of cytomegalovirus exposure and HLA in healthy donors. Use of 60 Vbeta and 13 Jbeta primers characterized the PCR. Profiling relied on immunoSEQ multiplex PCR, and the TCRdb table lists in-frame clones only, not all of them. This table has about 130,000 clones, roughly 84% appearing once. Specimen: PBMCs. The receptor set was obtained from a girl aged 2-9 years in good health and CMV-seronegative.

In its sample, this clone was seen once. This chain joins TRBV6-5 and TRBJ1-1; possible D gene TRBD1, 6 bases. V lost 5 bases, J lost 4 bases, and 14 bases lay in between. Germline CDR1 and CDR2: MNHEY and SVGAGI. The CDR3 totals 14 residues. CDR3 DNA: TGTGCCAGCAGTCGTACAGGGATGGCCACTGAAGCTTTCTTT. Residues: CASSRTGMATEAFF.

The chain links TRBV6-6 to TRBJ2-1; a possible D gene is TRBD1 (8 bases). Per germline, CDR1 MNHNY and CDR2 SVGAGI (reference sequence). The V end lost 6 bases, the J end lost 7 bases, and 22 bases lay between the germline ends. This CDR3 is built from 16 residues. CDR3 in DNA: TGTGCCAGCAGCACACTCTACAGGGGGGGCAGGAATGAGCAGTTCTTC. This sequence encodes CASSTLYRGGRNEQFF.

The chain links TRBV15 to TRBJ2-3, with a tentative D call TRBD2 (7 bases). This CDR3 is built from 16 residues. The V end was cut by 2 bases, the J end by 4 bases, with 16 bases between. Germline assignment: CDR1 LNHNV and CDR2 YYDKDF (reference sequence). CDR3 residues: CATSRTPGGGSDTQYF. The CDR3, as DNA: TGTGCCACCAGCAGAACCCCGGGGGGCGGTTCAGATACGCAGTATTTT.

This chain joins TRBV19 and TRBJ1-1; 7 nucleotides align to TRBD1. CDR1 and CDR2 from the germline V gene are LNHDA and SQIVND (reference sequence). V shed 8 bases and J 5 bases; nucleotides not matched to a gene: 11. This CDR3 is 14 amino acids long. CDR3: CASRIQGPRTEAFF. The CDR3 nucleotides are TGTGCCAGTCGAATACAGGGGCCGAGGACTGAAGCTTTCTTT.

CDR3 loop: CSDQGVGNTEAFF. For the CDR3, the DNA is TGCAGCGATCAGGGGGTCGGGAACACTGAAGCTTTCTTT. V is TRBV29-1 and J is TRBJ1-1; 7 bases line up with TRBD1. The CDR3 is made up of 13 amino acids. V gave up 7 bases and J gave up 1 base; unmatched junction bases: 6. CDR1 SQVTM and CDR2 ANQGSEA come from the germline V gene.